Below, 23 T cell receptor beta chains from the same sample are listed, as sequenced in a study of T-cell reconstitution after alpha-beta-depleted transplantation in children. The TCRbeta library incorporated unique molecular identifiers. TCRdb re-analysed the PCR reads in MiXCR, keeping a single row per CDR3 protein. This sample has fewer than 250,000 distinct CDR3 sequences, with approximately 15% found just once. The sequenced sample was PBMCs, mostly from graft donor cells, obtained 360 days after TCRalphabeta/CD19-depleted stem cell transplant. The receptors here all came from a male patient between 2 and 9 years old who had a stem cell transplant for acute lymphoblastic leukemia, so the T cells may come from the graft donor.

The chain links TRBV7-9 to TRBJ2-7; perhaps TRBD1 as D (6 bases). The CDR3 is made up of 13 amino acids. The V gene lost 5 bases and the J gene lost 4 bases, with 12 bases spanning the gap. CDR1 is SEHNR, CDR2 FQNEAQ, per germline (reference sequence). Here the CDR3 reads CASSLQGQYEQYF. The CDR3 region has the DNA TGTGCCAGCAGCCTCCAGGGGCAATACGAGCAGTACTTC.

This clonotype was seen a few times. This chain joins TRBV5-1 and TRBJ2-1; the match to TRBD2 covers 9 bases. Germline V gene lookup returns CDR1 SGHRS and CDR2 YFSETQ. The CDR3 is 16 residues long. V shed 0 bases, J shed 7 bases, and the junction held 8 bases outside the gene matches. The DNA for the CDR3 is TGCGCCAGCAGCTTGGCCCGGGCTAGCGGGGAAAATGAGCAGTTCTTC. The encoded protein is CASSLARASGENEQFF.

As DNA, the CDR3 is TGTGCCAGCAGTCGGACTAGCGGGACTTATATAAACACCGGGGAGCTGTTTTTT. It encodes CASSRTSGTYINTGELFF. This rearrangement joins TRBV6-2 or TRBV6-3 to TRBJ2-2, with TRBD2 matching 12 bases. V lost 5 bases and J lost 2; bases outside the gene matches: 9. From germline, CDR1 is MNHEY and CDR2 SVGEGT. CDR3 size: 18 residues.

The CDR3 DNA reads as TGTGCCAGCAGTTACTCCGGGACTAGGGGTGAGCAGTTCTTC. Its protein product is CASSYSGTRGEQFF. The chain recombines TRBV6-5 with TRBJ2-1, with TRBD2 identical over 8 bases. The CDR3 extends over 14 amino acids. Looked up from germline, CDR1 is MNHEY and CDR2 is SVGAGI. The junction had 4 bases not matched to a gene; V was cut back by 0 bases and J by 9 bases.

The chain carries TRBV5-1 and TRBJ1-1; D might be TRBD1 (6 bases). V dropped 3 bases and J dropped 2 bases, with 26 bases sitting between them. Germline V gene sequence: CDR1 SGHRS, CDR2 YFSETQ. This CDR3 spans 19 amino acids. The CDR3 DNA reads as TGCGCCAGCAGCTCTACCTCGACGGGGGCCATGGGGGCCAACACTGAAGCTTTCTTT. Protein: CASSSTSTGAMGANTEAFF. The complete variable domain, with remaining parts taken from reference TRBV5-1 and TRBJ1-1, reads KAGVTQTPRYLIKTRGQQVTLSCSPISGHRSVSWYQQTPGQGLQFLFEYFSETQRNKGNFPGRFSGRQFSNSRSEMNVSTLELGDSALYLCASSSTSTGAMGANTEAFFGQGTRLTVV.

In its sample, this clonotype was seen a few times. V and J are TRBV4-3 and TRBJ2-7; 9 bases line up with TRBD1. The J segment lost 5 bases and the V segment lost 0 bases, leaving 5 bases of the junction unmatched. The length of the CDR3 is 15 residues. The germline V gene encodes CDR1 LGHNA and CDR2 YSLEER. CDR3 region: CASSQDGGTGHEQYF. The CDR3 DNA follows: TGCGCCAGCAGCCAAGATGGTGGGACAGGGCACGAGCAGTACTTC.

This rearrangement joins TRBV7-9 to TRBJ2-2; TRBD1 is a possible D gene (6 bases). CDR3 length: 17 amino acids. The V and J ends lost 1 base and 4 bases respectively, with 16 bases between them. Germline V lookup: CDR1 SEHNR, CDR2 FQNEAQ (reference sequence). This CDR3 is CASSLERLRGRTGELFF. CDR3 coding DNA: TGTGCCAGCAGCTTAGAGCGTCTCAGGGGCCGCACCGGGGAGCTGTTTTTT.

This clonotype was detected a few times. The chain carries TRBV7-9 and TRBJ2-3; 12 bases fit TRBD2. The CDR3 totals 16 residues. Looked up from germline, CDR1 is SEHNR and CDR2 is FQNEAQ (reference sequence). The V gene end was trimmed by 1 base and the J gene end by 5 bases; junction bases not matched to a gene: 4. CDR3 DNA: TGTGCCAGCAGCTTAGTGACTAGCGGGGGTCAAGATACGCAGTATTTT. As protein: CASSLVTSGGQDTQYF.

This clonotype was picked up a small number of times. The CDR3: CATSRDQARSWNTEAFF. The CDR3 DNA follows: TGTGCCACCAGCAGAGATCAGGCTCGCAGTTGGAACACTGAAGCTTTCTTT. This chain joins TRBV15 and TRBJ1-1; D gene ambiguous. The length of the CDR3 is 17 residues. Trimming left V 0 bases short and J 1 base short, with 15 bases between. Per the germline V gene, CDR1 is LNHNV and CDR2 is YYDKDF (reference sequence). The whole variable domain, filled in from reference TRBV15 and TRBJ1-1, reads DAMVIQNPRYQVTQFGKPVTLSCSQTLNHNVMYWYQQKSSQAPKLLFHYYDKDFNNEADTPDNFQSRRPNTSFCFLDIRSPGLGDTAMYLCATSRDQARSWNTEAFFGQGTRLTVV.

This chain uses TRBV6-2 or TRBV6-3 with TRBJ1-2; D is uncertain. With 2 bases removed from V and 1 base from J, the gap between germline ends came to 14 bases. The CDR3 sequence is 16 residues long. Per germline, CDR1 MNHEY and CDR2 SVGEGT. The CDR3 loop reads CASSYPPSGNNYGYTF. The CDR3 bases are TGTGCCAGCAGTTACCCGCCGTCCGGAAATAACTATGGCTACACCTTC.

V usage is TRBV6-2 or TRBV6-3 and J usage is TRBJ2-7; 7 nucleotides line up with TRBD2. V lost 0 bases and J lost 2; bases outside the gene matches: 16. The CDR3 is made up of 19 amino acids. Germline CDR1 is MNHEY and CDR2 is SVGEGT. DNA of the CDR3: TGTGCCAGCAGTTACTCGAGCAGCCTCTCCGGGACTAACCCCTACGAGCAGTACTTC. It codes for CASSYSSSLSGTNPYEQYF.

This clonotype was seen more than once but under ten times. This rearrangement joins TRBV12-3 or TRBV12-4 to TRBJ2-7, with 9 bases matching TRBD2. The CDR3 is 15 amino acids. After removal of 2 bases from V and 2 bases from J, the junction contained 4 bases not matched to a gene. The CDR3 sequence: CASSLRGGGAYEQYF. The CDR3, as DNA: TGTGCCAGCAGTTTAAGGGGCGGGGGGGCCTACGAGCAGTACTTC.

The rearrangement links TRBV5-1 to TRBJ1-1; 8 bases are shared with TRBD1. Looked up from germline, CDR1 is SGHRS and CDR2 is YFSETQ. J was trimmed by 3 bases and V by 0 bases; bases with no gene match: 1. The CDR3 covers 14 residues. In DNA form, the CDR3 reads TGCGCCAGCAGCTTGGAGACAGGGGACACTGAAGCTTTCTTT. This codes for CASSLETGDTEAFF.

This clonotype came up a few times. The rearrangement uses TRBV6-2 or TRBV6-3 and TRBJ1-5; 9 nucleotides align to TRBD1. The trim removed 4 bases at V and 9 bases at J, leaving 7 bases unmatched. The CDR3 totals 14 residues. The germline CDR1 and CDR2 sequences are MNHEY and SVGEGT. CDR3 residues: CASSSTGGIAPQHF. CDR3 coding DNA: TGTGCCAGCAGTTCGACAGGGGGTATTGCGCCCCAGCATTTT.

The table lists this clonotype with a few counts. The chain has TRBV20-1 and TRBJ2-3, with 10 bases aligning to TRBD2. The V segment lost 6 bases and the J segment 1 base; nucleotides outside the gene matches: 4. The CDR3 totals 14 residues. Germline CDR1 DFQATT, CDR2 SNEGSKA (reference sequence). As DNA, the CDR3 is TGCAGTGCACCGACTAGCGGGCGCACAGATACGCAGTATTTT. Its translation: CSAPTSGRTDTQYF.

This clonotype has only a few counts. The chain is built from TRBV7-2 and TRBJ2-3; the match to TRBD2 covers 9 bases. CDR3 length: 17 amino acids. Germline CDR1 reads SGHTA; CDR2 reads FQGNSA. V trimming: 0 bases; J trimming: 6 bases; junction bases outside the gene matches: 10. CDR3 sequence (DNA): TGTGCCAGCAGCTTAGCGCTTGCGGGGGGGCCTGGGGATACGCAGTATTTT. Translated, it gives CASSLALAGGPGDTQYF.

This clonotype was seen more than once but under ten times. The chain has TRBV29-1 and TRBJ2-1; TRBD1 is a possible D gene (5 bases). This CDR3 has 13 amino acids. Trimming left V 1 base short and J 6 bases short, with 10 bases between. The V gene's germline CDR1 is SQVTM and CDR2 ANQGSEA. The CDR3 is CSVEGQGGNEQFF. The CDR3 DNA follows: TGCAGCGTTGAAGGGCAGGGTGGCAATGAGCAGTTCTTC.

This clonotype was counted between two and nine times. The chain joins TRBV12-3 or TRBV12-4 to TRBJ1-2; TRBD1 agrees at 9 bases. Unmatched junction bases numbered 6, after V lost 6 bases and J lost 4 bases. The CDR3 runs to 14 residues. The CDR3 nucleotides are TGTGCCAGCAGAACCGGGACAGGGAGCTATGGCTACACCTTC. Translating it yields CASRTGTGSYGYTF.

The chain recombines TRBV19 with TRBJ1-6; no reliable D call. The length of the CDR3 is 13 residues. The V end lost 3 bases, the J end lost 8 bases, and 8 bases lay between the germline ends. The V gene's germline CDR1 is LNHDA and CDR2 SQIVND (reference sequence). The CDR3 DNA is TGTGCCAGTAGTATTCAGGAACATTCACCCCTCCACTTT. It is translated as CASSIQEHSPLHF.

The V call is TRBV20-1, the J call TRBJ1-2, with TRBD1 as a possible D gene (6 bases). V gave up 2 bases and J gave up 5 bases, with 18 bases separating them. CDR1 is DFQATT, CDR2 SNEGSKA, per germline (reference sequence). The CDR3 consists of 15 residues. The CDR3 is CSARLSGLGAYGYTF. The CDR3 nucleotides are TGCAGTGCTAGACTAAGTGGCCTGGGGGCATATGGCTACACCTTC.

This clonotype came up a few times. CDR3 in DNA: TGCGCCAGCAGCCCATCGACAGGGTTAAGAAAAGAGACCCAGTACTTC. Translated, it gives CASSPSTGLRKETQYF. The J gene is TRBJ2-5, the V gene TRBV5-1; 7 positions agree with TRBD1. Germline V gives CDR1 SGHRS, CDR2 YFSETQ. This CDR3 contains 16 residues. V lost 4 bases, J lost 3 bases, and 12 bases stayed unmatched.

The rearrangement uses TRBV29-1 and TRBJ2-5, with D uncertain. The CDR3 covers 13 residues. V shed 6 bases and J shed 4 bases, with 15 bases lying between them. Germline V CDR1 and CDR2: SQVTM, ANQGSEA. The CDR3 loop reads CSVAWSVGETQYF. The CDR3 nucleotides are TGCAGCGTCGCATGGTCGGTTGGAGAGACCCAGTACTTC. Using reference TRBV29-1 and TRBJ2-5 for the parts outside the CDR3, the full variable domain is SAVISQKPSRDICQRGTSLTIQCQVDSQVTMMFWYRQQPGQSLTLIATANQGSEATYESGFVIDKFPISRPNLTFSTLTVSNMSPEDSSIYLCSVAWSVGETQYFGPGTRLLVL.

This chain links TRBV20-1 with TRBJ2-1, with a weak D call TRBD2 (5 bases). Trimming cost V 5 bases and J 4 bases, with 9 bases left between them. Germline CDR1 reads DFQATT; CDR2 reads SNEGSKA (reference sequence). This CDR3 region has 12 residues. CDR3 sequence reads: CSARTSYNEQFF. The DNA for the CDR3 is TGCAGTGCTCGGACTTCTTACAATGAGCAGTTCTTC.